This record concerns one TCR beta chain sequence. Antigen: not known. Trimming took 5 bases from V and 0 from J, leaving 8 bases between them. CDR1 is SGHVS, CDR2 FNYEAQ, per germline. The CDR3 covers 15 residues. Individual cDNA molecules were tagged with unique molecular identifiers. TCRdb redid the calling of the 5' RACE reads with MiXCR, one entry per CDR3 protein. The sample has roughly 45,000 distinct CDR3 sequences, more than 5.5% seen once. This specimen comes from a study of early T cells in non-severe SARS-CoV-2 infection. Study information: Bulk RNA taken from unsorted whole blood was sequenced, leaving chains unpaired. Broader study findings: Database matching using VDJdb favored anti-spike CD8 responses, with private and CD4 specificities left missing.

The receptor's source is an adult who was a healthcare worker with PCR-confirmed SARS-CoV-2 infection or an uninfected control (not recorded which). The starting material was whole blood, obtained at baseline. The genes are TRBV7-6 and TRBJ2-6; maybe TRBD2 (6 bases). The CDR3 is CASSPGGSGANVLTF. The CDR3 nucleotides read TGTGCCAGCAGCCCCGGGGGCTCTGGGGCCAACGTCCTGACTTTC.